This passage covers 18 T cell receptor beta chains from one sample sequenced in a study of blood T cell repertoires in COVID-19. TCRdb's table, derived via immunoSEQ multiplex PCR, lists solely in-frame clones and lacks some. The sample records 90,000 to 100,000 clones, 89% being singletons. The source material was peripheral blood. The receptors were gathered from a man aged 55 to 70 with COVID-19, enrolled during active disease.

This clone was found a few times. The chain uses TRBV4-2 and TRBJ2-2; maybe TRBD2 (6 bases). CDR3 length: 17 amino acids. Germline CDR1 and CDR2: LGHNA and YNFKEQ. V was clipped by 0 bases and J by 6 bases, with 17 bases between them. CDR3 coding DNA: TGTGCCAGCAGCCAAGATAAGGCGGGAAGACCGGCCGGGGAGCTGTTTTTT. Residues: CASSQDKAGRPAGELFF.

This clone has just a few counts. V usage is TRBV10-1 and J usage is TRBJ2-7; weak D call: TRBD1 (6 bases). The length of the CDR3 is 14 residues. Germline loops: CDR1 WNHNN, CDR2 SYGVQD (reference sequence). Deletions cut 4 bases from V and 1 base from J, with 11 bases between. As DNA, the CDR3 is TGCGCCAGCAGTGGGACAGAGGATTCCTACGAGCAGTACTTC. Protein sequence: CASSGTEDSYEQYF.

The chain combines TRBV10-2 with TRBJ1-6, with D possibly being TRBD1 (6 bases). V lost 6 bases to trimming and J lost 7 bases, with 13 bases between them. The germline gives CDR1 WSHSY, CDR2 SAAADI. The CDR3 runs to 14 residues. The CDR3 sequence: CASRPTGSNSPLHF. DNA of the CDR3: TGCGCCAGCAGGCCGACAGGATCGAATTCACCCCTCCACTTT.

The CDR3 sequence is CASSQAAGNEQFF. The CDR3 region has the DNA TGTGCCAGCAGTCAAGCCGCGGGCAATGAGCAGTTCTTC. V is TRBV5-4 and J is TRBJ2-1; tentatively, D is TRBD2 (5 bases). The V end was cut by 5 bases, the J end by 6 bases, with 12 bases between. This CDR3 spans 13 amino acids. Germline V gene lookup returns CDR1 SGHNT and CDR2 YYREEE (reference sequence).

The chain recombines TRBV4-1 with TRBJ1-5; no reliable D call. Germline V gene data show CDR1 as MGHRA and CDR2 as YSYEKL. Between the trimmed V and J ends, which lost 3 bases and 6 bases, there was a span of 18 bases. The CDR3 has 16 amino acids. CDR3 bases: TGCGCCAGCAGCCAGAAACCAGAGGACTGGGCTCAGCCCCAGCATTTT. Encoded protein: CASSQKPEDWAQPQHF.

The rearrangement links TRBV14 to TRBJ2-5, with 7 bases lining up with TRBD2. With V trimmed by 4 bases and J by 1 base, 6 bases remained unmatched. This CDR3 spans 15 amino acids. Germline V gene sequence: CDR1 SGHDN, CDR2 FVKESK. CDR3 sequence (DNA): TGTGCCAGCAGCCCGCTCAGACTAGCCCAAGAGACCCAGTACTTC. Translated, it gives CASSPLRLAQETQYF. The complete variable domain, with remaining parts taken from reference TRBV14 and TRBJ2-5, reads EAGVTQFPSHSVIEKGQTVTLRCDPISGHDNLYWYRRVMGKEIKFLLHFVKESKQDESGMPNNRFLAERTGGTYSTLKVQPAELEDSGVYFCASSPLRLAQETQYFGPGTRLLVL.

The V and J genes are TRBV19 and TRBJ1-4; 7 bases agree with TRBD1. The CDR3 totals 16 residues. The V and J ends lost 4 bases and 5 bases, in that order; junction bases with no gene match: 10. The germline gives CDR1 LNHDA, CDR2 SQIVND (reference sequence). The CDR3 coding sequence is TGTGCCAGTAGTAACTACCGGACAGGTCCAAATGAAAAACTGTTTTTT. Translating gives CASSNYRTGPNEKLFF.

The chain couples TRBV6-6 to TRBJ2-7; D possibly corresponds to TRBD2 (6 bases). CDR1 and CDR2 (germline): MNHNY, SVGAGI (reference sequence). The V gene lost 7 bases and the J gene lost 5 bases, with 12 bases spanning the gap. CDR3 length equals 12 residues. The CDR3 spells CASNRESNEQYF. CDR3 bases: TGTGCCAGCAATCGGGAGTCCAACGAGCAGTACTTC.

This rearrangement joins TRBV18 to TRBJ1-1, with D maybe TRBD1 (6 bases). The CDR3 is 15 residues long. V was cut by 6 bases and J by 1 base, with 15 bases left in between. Germline loops: CDR1 KGHSH, CDR2 LQKENI. Here the CDR3 DNA reads TGTGCCAGCTCGCCCGGGACACCTCCGAACACTGAAGCTTTCTTT. Translated, it gives CASSPGTPPNTEAFF.

The chain is built from TRBV6-5 and TRBJ2-4; 8 bases fit TRBD1. CDR1 and CDR2 from the germline V gene are MNHEY and SVGAGI. V lost 6 bases, J lost 5 bases, and 9 bases stayed unmatched. The CDR3 consists of 15 residues. CDR3 region: CASSPIGQGENIQYF. DNA of the CDR3: TGTGCCAGCAGCCCAATTGGACAGGGTGAAAACATTCAGTACTTC.

This sequence joins TRBV12-5 and TRBJ1-1; D uncertain. V lost 6 bases and J 0 bases, leaving 2 bases between the germline ends. Per the germline V gene, CDR1 is LGHNT and CDR2 is FRNRAP. The CDR3 has 11 amino acids. In DNA, the CDR3 is TGTGCTAGTGGCTTGAACACTGAAGCTTTCTTT. Its protein product is CASGLNTEAFF. The full variable domain, in which reference TRBV12-5 and TRBJ1-1 provide the parts outside the CDR3, is DARVTQTPRHKVTEMGQEVTMRCQPILGHNTVFWYRQTMMQGLELLAYFRNRAPLDDSGMPKDRFSAEMPDATLATLKIQPSEPRDSAVYFCASGLNTEAFFGQGTRLTVV.

The rearrangement joins TRBV6-1 to TRBJ1-3; 7 bases line up with TRBD1. CDR1 and CDR2 from the germline V gene are MNHNS and SASEGT. CDR3 length: 17 amino acids. The J segment lost 1 base and the V segment lost 0 bases, leaving 6 bases of the junction unmatched. In DNA form, the CDR3 reads TGTGCCAGCAGTGAAGCTCTGACAGGGACTTCTGGAAACACCATATATTTT. Amino acid sequence: CASSEALTGTSGNTIYF.

The chain carries TRBV5-4 and TRBJ2-1; 7 positions match TRBD2. Trimming took 0 bases from V and 3 from J; bases not matched to a gene: 6. CDR1 is SGHNT, CDR2 YYREEE, per germline (reference sequence). The CDR3 consists of 16 residues. The CDR3 region is CASSLAVSGYYNEQFF. The DNA for the CDR3 is TGTGCCAGCAGCTTGGCCGTTAGCGGGTACTACAATGAGCAGTTCTTC.

The V and J genes are TRBV5-4 and TRBJ1-1, with 7 bases fitting TRBD1. CDR1 is SGHNT, CDR2 YYREEE, per germline (reference sequence). V shed 0 bases and J 7 bases; nucleotides not matched to a gene: 9. This CDR3 has 15 amino acids. The CDR3: CASSLENRGRDEAFF. CDR3 bases: TGTGCCAGCAGCTTGGAAAACAGGGGAAGGGATGAAGCTTTCTTT.

The chain carries TRBV21-1 and TRBJ1-5; the listed D gene, TRBD1, was not tested against the DNA. TRBV21-1 is a pseudogene segment. The length of the CDR3 is 13 residues. CDR3 DNA sequence: TGTGCCAGCAACGACAGGCGCAATCAGCCCCAGCATTTT. This sequence encodes CASNDRRNQPQHF.

The gene calls are TRBV29-1 and TRBJ2-3, with 7 bases matching TRBD1. J was trimmed by 2 bases and V by 6 bases; bases with no gene match: 5. This CDR3 contains 13 residues. Germline-derived CDR1 and CDR2 are SQVTM and ANQGSEA. The CDR3 DNA follows: TGCAGCGTCTACAGGGGAAACACAGATACGCAGTATTTT. It specifies CSVYRGNTDTQYF.

This clone has more than one count but fewer than ten. The chain combines TRBV4-1 with TRBJ2-7; 10 bases map to TRBD2. Germline lookup yields CDR1 MGHRA and CDR2 YSYEKL. Losses at the gene ends were 2 bases for V and 3 bases for J; bases not matched to a gene: 13. The CDR3 loop spans 18 amino acids. The CDR3: CASSQRPKLAGEGYEQYF. CDR3 nucleotides: TGCGCCAGCAGCCAACGCCCCAAGCTAGCGGGAGAAGGCTACGAGCAGTACTTC.

CDR3 nucleotide sequence: TGTGCCAGTGGACAGGGGGCCGGGACTAGCGATCGGCCCGGCAATGAGCAGTTCTTC. Amino acids: CASGQGAGTSDRPGNEQFF. The chain carries TRBV11-3 and TRBJ2-1; D may be TRBD1 (11 bases). The germline gives CDR1 SGHNT, CDR2 YENEEA. The CDR3 extends over 19 amino acids. Trimming removed 9 bases at V and 6 bases at J, with 33 bases between.